This T cell receptor (beta chain) was identified during a study of shared clonotypes between healthy human individuals (TCRdb year 2020). Turning to the overall study: The cohort included a few men and two women between 18 and 49 years of age. Per donor, three plates each were used for CD4 naive and CD4 memory, two for CD8 naive, and one for CD8 memory. To estimate repertoire size and how much clonotypes are shared between individuals, the study performed deep sequencing of blood TCR repertoires from a handful of healthy adults. Different laboratories and diverse techniques were used to prepare libraries and sequence TCR repertoires, to increase sequencing depth and limit assay-specific biases. Each donor's leukapheresis produced roughly between roughly 0.85 and 10 billion PBMCs.

Using the deep immunoSEQ assay, TCR CDR3 regions were amplified from genomic DNA by multiplex PCR. Genomic DNA extracted from each cell subset was distributed evenly over all wells of several immunoSEQ 96-well plates, and each plate served as one replicate. For sorted subsets, each replicate PCR was loaded with 200 ng genomic DNA, equivalent to 25,000 to 35,000 T cell genomes. Purified libraries were measured with a Qubit 3.0 fluorometer, size-checked on a Bioanalyzer 2100, and measured again with the KAPA Library Quantification kit. Every immunoSEQ 96-well plate was sequenced on a separate single-read 150-cycle Illumina NextSeq 550 flow cell. The source study handled its data this way. The immunoSEQ output contained only junctional sequences without quality scores, so filtering could not match that applied to full-length reads. Sequences were annotated with PyIR, a Python wrapper for IgBLAST v1.9, using IMGT germline references to assign V/J genes and CDR3. Reads with weak V/J assignments (E-value above 1e-6), missing CDR3, stop codons, out-of-frame junctions, or ambiguous translated residues were removed. V3J clonotypes were defined as sequences sharing the same inferred V gene, J gene, and CDR3 amino acid sequence. The percentage overlap between two repertoires was calculated by dividing the number of shared unique clonotypes by the size of the smaller repertoire. Richness of each repertoire was evaluated using RTK rarefaction, the Chao1 estimator, and Recon v2.1 estimates of unobserved clonotypes. For all TCRbeta clonotypes obtained by the gDNA method from four donors, generation probabilities were computed with OLGA. Drawn from immuneACCESS, this table holds only the in-frame rearrangements with V and J called that TCRdb kept. Clones are partly lost; checked studies trace under half to an unresolved V gene and leave the rest unexplained. V and J calls and clone size are copied from that table; D and trimming were computed from the DNA. Recorded for this sample are about 1 million clones; around 75% of them occurred a single time. The top ten clonotypes cover about 1.5% of the sample.

The donors were healthy, HIV-negative adults with no recently reported acute infections or vaccinations. Every donor was a Caucasian adult living in Nashville, Tennessee, USA. CD4+ T cells were enriched by magnetic negative selection; naive cells were then positively selected on CD45RA, and the negative fraction formed the memory subset. Blood was obtained by leukapheresis, after which PBMCs were separated by Ficoll-Histopaque density gradient centrifugation and cryopreserved in liquid nitrogen vapor phase. Analytical flow cytometry was used to check the purity and quantity of each magnetically sorted T cell population. Genomic DNA was isolated from each sorted fraction and quantified by UV absorbance on a Nanodrop 2000c. Via the germline V gene, CDR1 is ENHRY and CDR2 SYGVKD. Cut back by 3 bases and 7 bases, the V and J ends lie 16 bases apart. Including cysteine and phenylalanine, the CDR3 has 16 amino acids. Only the CDR3 DNA stays, 48 bases, in frame from base 1.

Concerning this clone: No antigen is known for it. Base qualities were left out, and no much larger clone turns up one base away.

The study at large found these results: Compared with non-shared clonotypes, the clonotypes found in all four sorted-subset donors had higher generation probabilities. Sampling was restricted to blood, and TCR repertoires in tissue are likely to differ from TCR repertoires in blood. Because the study included a small number of donors, the genetic and exposure-history diversity represented was limited. Pairwise subsampling led to the expectation that sequencing depth would affect the degree of clonotype sharing among donors. Naive subsets generally had larger estimated clonotype richness than memory subsets did. Across a handful of donors, approximately 5% of naive CD4, roughly 3.5% of naive CD8, around 2.5% of memory CD4, and approximately 0.4% of memory CD8 clonotypes were shared. Incomplete sequencing was indicated by rarefaction of sorted-subset datasets, despite the large sequencing depth.

Sequencing was performed on memory CD4+ T cells sorted from blood. Per the publication, the cell subset or site label means: CD45RA-negative fraction. The chain is assembled from TRBV10-3 and TRBJ1-6; there is no confident call for the D gene. This sequence was found in a man between 18 and 35 years old in good health. The DNA sequence reads TGTGCCATCAGTGATATATACGGATTTACCAATTCACCCCTCCACTTT. Translated, this is CAISDIYGFTNSPLHF.